Below, 20 T cell receptor beta chains from the same sample are listed, as sequenced in a study of cytomegalovirus exposure and HLA in healthy donors (dated by TCRdb to 2016 to 2017). The library was obtained by the immunoSEQ multiplex PCR assay. A mixture of 60 forward primers for TCR Vbeta segments and 13 reverse primers for TCR Jbeta segments was used in the multiplex PCR. TCRdb's version of the immuneACCESS table is confined to in-frame rearrangements and falls short of the full clone set. An unresolved V gene accounts for under half of the shortfall where checked; the remainder is of unknown origin. This sample gives about 140,000 clones in total; almost 85% of them show up just once. The top ten clonotypes cover approximately 1.3% of the sample. The sequencing sample was made of PBMCs. The receptors were gathered from a man between 25 and 39 years old in good health and CMV-seropositive.

This clone was observed a few times. The chain uses TRBV28 and TRBJ1-4; TRBD1 is a possible D gene (5 bases). The CDR3 length is 13 residues. Trimming took 6 bases from V and 8 from J, leaving 13 bases between them. The germline V gene encodes CDR1 MDHEN and CDR2 SYDVKM. The DNA for the CDR3 is TGTGCCAGCAGCCAGGGTTCAGGGGAAAAACTGTTTTTT. Translation: CASSQGSGEKLFF.

The chain has TRBV2 and TRBJ1-5; 8 nucleotides agree with TRBD1. V lost 7 bases to trimming and J lost 0 bases; unmatched junction nucleotides: 5. The CDR3 has 15 amino acids. Germline V CDR1 and CDR2: SNHLY, FYNNEI. CDR3 loop: CASTVGQASNQPQHF. DNA of the CDR3: TGTGCCAGCACCGTGGGACAGGCTAGCAATCAGCCCCAGCATTTT.

V and J are TRBV4-2 and TRBJ2-3, with D unclear. This CDR3 spans 15 amino acids. Trimming pared 1 base from V and 2 bases from J, leaving 10 bases between. Germline CDR1 and CDR2: LGHNA and YNFKEQ. The CDR3 bases are TGTGCCAGCAGCCAAGCGGGTATAGCCACAGATACGCAGTATTTT. Its translation is CASSQAGIATDTQYF.

The CDR3 DNA follows: TGTGCCAGCAGCTCAGCAAGCGGGAACCCAGATACGCAGTATTTT. This sequence encodes CASSSASGNPDTQYF. The chain uses TRBV5-6 and TRBJ2-3; TRBD2 matches at 7 bases. Trimming removed 3 bases from V and 4 bases from J; junction bases left unmatched: 8. This CDR3 region has 15 residues. Germline CDR1 reads SGHDT; CDR2 reads YYEEEE.

J is TRBJ1-4 and V is TRBV21-1; the listed D gene, TRBD1, was not tested against the DNA. TRBV21-1 is reported as a pseudogene. CDR3 length: 15 amino acids. The CDR3 spells CASSKHKGKNEKLFF. The CDR3 DNA follows: TGTGCCAGCAGCAAACATAAGGGGAAAAATGAAAAACTGTTTTTT.

The V and J genes are TRBV30 and TRBJ1-5, with 8 bases aligning to TRBD1. Per germline, CDR1 GTSNPN and CDR2 SVGIG (reference sequence). Unmatched junction bases numbered 4, after V lost 0 bases and J lost 3 bases. The CDR3 length is 15 residues. CDR3 nucleotide sequence: TGTGCCTGGAGTGTCCCGACAGGGGCCAATCAGCCCCAGCATTTT. It translates to CAWSVPTGANQPQHF.

This clone was recorded a few times. V and J are TRBV7-3 and TRBJ2-3; a possible D gene is TRBD1 (5 bases). The CDR3 consists of 16 residues. The germline gives CDR1 SGHTA, CDR2 FQGTGA. Trimming took 2 bases from V and 0 from J, leaving 12 bases between them. The CDR3 nucleotides read TGTGCCAGCAGCTTAGGACAAGACCCTAGCACAGATACGCAGTATTTT. It specifies CASSLGQDPSTDTQYF.

The chain carries TRBV5-4 and TRBJ2-1; 10 bases are a match to TRBD2. Germline CDR1 reads SGHNT; CDR2 reads YYREEE (reference sequence). The V segment lost 4 bases and the J segment 7 bases; nucleotides outside the gene matches: 11. This CDR3 has 16 residues. As DNA, the CDR3 is TGTGCCAGCAGCCCTTACAGCGGGGGGGCGCCGAATGAGCAGTTCTTC. Amino acid sequence: CASSPYSGGAPNEQFF.

V is TRBV5-1 and J is TRBJ2-5; D possibly corresponds to TRBD1 (5 bases). The V end was cut by 0 bases, the J end by 5 bases, with 8 bases between. Germline loops: CDR1 SGHRS, CDR2 YFSETQ. This CDR3 contains 13 residues. CDR3 residues: CASSLVSGETQYF. CDR3 nucleotide sequence: TGCGCCAGCAGCTTGGTGTCAGGGGAGACCCAGTACTTC.

The V call is TRBV19, the J call TRBJ2-7, with TRBD1 matching 7 bases. CDR3 length: 13 residues. In germline, CDR1 is LNHDA, CDR2 SQIVND (reference sequence). The CDR3 loop reads CVKSTGDSYEQYF. The CDR3 bases are TGTGTCAAAAGCACAGGGGACTCCTACGAGCAGTACTTC.

The CDR3 coding sequence is TGTGCCAGCAGTTCGAGAGCCGGGATTAGCACAGATACGCAGTATTTT. Its translation is CASSSRAGISTDTQYF. V and J are TRBV28 and TRBJ2-3; D is possibly TRBD2 (5 bases). The CDR3 runs to 16 residues. V was shortened by 4 bases and J by 0 bases, with 14 bases between the two germline ends. CDR1 is MDHEN and CDR2 is SYDVKM in the germline V gene.

This sequence joins TRBV12-5 and TRBJ2-5; possibly TRBD1 for D (5 bases). The tail of the sequence fits TRBJ2-7 better, so the J call may be wrong. The CDR3 runs to 16 residues. Germline V CDR1 and CDR2: LGHNT, FRNRAP. This chain's CDR3 is CASGFSDSLSSYEQYF. CDR3 DNA sequence: TGTGCTAGTGGTTTTTCCGACAGTCTGAGCTCCTACGAGCAGTACTTC.

This clone has only a few counts. V is TRBV29-1 and J is TRBJ2-7; 10 nucleotides line up with TRBD1. Trimming cost V 6 bases and J 6 bases; bases outside gene matches: 11. This CDR3 is 14 amino acids long. Germline V lookup: CDR1 SQVTM, CDR2 ANQGSEA. The CDR3, as DNA: TGCAGCGTGGGGGGACAGGGGTTGTCATCCGAGCAGTACTTC. Amino acid sequence: CSVGGQGLSSEQYF.

This clone was detected only a few times. V is TRBV25-1 and J is TRBJ1-1, with 7 bases matching TRBD1. The V gene's germline CDR1 is MGHDK and CDR2 SYGVNS. The V and J ends lost 10 bases and 5 bases, in that order; junction bases with no gene match: 7. The CDR3 contains 12 residues. The CDR3 nucleotides read TGTGCCACCACCCAGACAGGGACTGAAGCTTTCTTT. Its protein is CATTQTGTEAFF.

The V and J genes are TRBV5-4 and TRBJ2-2; 7 bases line up with TRBD2. Germline assignment: CDR1 SGHNT and CDR2 YYREEE (reference sequence). The CDR3 is made up of 16 amino acids. Trimming took 3 bases from V and 6 from J; bases not matched to a gene: 11. CDR3 sequence reads: CASSSRGGGDSGELFF. CDR3 DNA sequence: TGTGCCAGCAGCTCGAGGGGCGGGGGAGATTCCGGGGAGCTGTTTTTT.

This chain joins TRBV7-7 and TRBJ2-3; no clear D gene. Germline CDR1 reads SSHAT; CDR2 reads FNYEAQ (reference sequence). The CDR3 length is 13 residues. Trimming removed 1 base at V and 2 bases at J, with 4 bases between. This CDR3 is CASSLVYTDTQYF. CDR3 in DNA: TGTGCCAGCAGCTTAGTTTACACAGATACGCAGTATTTT.

Note on this clone: This sample also contains other DNA sequences that code for the same CDR3. The chain recombines TRBV2 with TRBJ1-6, with D perhaps TRBD1 (5 bases). Deletions cut 5 bases from V and 7 bases from J, with 15 bases between. There are 15 residues in the CDR3. Germline V CDR1 and CDR2: SNHLY, FYNNEI. The chain's CDR3 is CASSSQGFGNSPLHF. The CDR3 nucleotides read TGTGCCAGCAGTTCGCAGGGTTTTGGGAATTCACCCCTCCACTTT.

The chain combines TRBV28 with TRBJ1-4; 8 nucleotides align to TRBD1. The germline V gene has CDR1 MDHEN and CDR2 SYDVKM. The V segment lost 5 bases and the J segment 4 bases; nucleotides outside the gene matches: 6. The CDR3 sequence is 15 residues long. CDR3: CASSPRDRRNEKLFF. DNA of the CDR3: TGTGCCAGCAGTCCCCGGGACAGGCGTAATGAAAAACTGTTTTTT.

V gene TRBV5-1 combines with J gene TRBJ2-7; 7 positions match TRBD1. In germline, CDR1 is SGHRS, CDR2 YFSETQ. V dropped 2 bases and J dropped 6; count of bases not matched to a gene: 11. The CDR3 is 15 residues long. CDR3 region: CASSFNTGTAPEQYF. CDR3 bases: TGCGCCAGCAGCTTTAATACCGGGACAGCACCCGAGCAGTACTTC.

In DNA, the CDR3 is TGTGCCAGAAGCTCCCGACTAGCGGGAGGTGATGAGACCCAGTACTTC. It encodes CARSSRLAGGDETQYF. The V gene is TRBV5-3, the J gene TRBJ2-5; 13 bases align to TRBD2. TRBV5-3 is treated as an ORF (open reading frame) with a function not yet certain. Unmatched junction bases numbered 7, after V lost 3 bases and J lost 5 bases. CDR3 length equals 16 residues.